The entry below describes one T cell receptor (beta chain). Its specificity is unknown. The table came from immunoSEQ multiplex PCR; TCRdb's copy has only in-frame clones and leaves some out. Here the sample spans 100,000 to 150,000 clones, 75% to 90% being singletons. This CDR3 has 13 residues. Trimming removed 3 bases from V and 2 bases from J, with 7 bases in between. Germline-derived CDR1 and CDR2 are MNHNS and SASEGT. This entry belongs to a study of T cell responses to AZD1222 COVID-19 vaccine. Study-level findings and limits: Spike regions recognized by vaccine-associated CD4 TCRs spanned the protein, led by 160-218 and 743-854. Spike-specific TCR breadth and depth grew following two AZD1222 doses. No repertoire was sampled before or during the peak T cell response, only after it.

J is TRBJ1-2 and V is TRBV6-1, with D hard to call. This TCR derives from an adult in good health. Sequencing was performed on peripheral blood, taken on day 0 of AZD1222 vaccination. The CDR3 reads CASSERGNYGYTF. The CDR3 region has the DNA TGTGCCAGCAGTGAGCGGGGAAACTATGGCTACACCTTC.